The clone carrying this TCR beta chain was seen at least ten times. Its antigen is currently unknown. TCRdb re-derived calls from the reads in MiXCR, one entry per CDR3 protein. Of under 200,000 distinct CDR3 sequences listed, 7.5% to 10% were seen once; the top ten hold about 5%. The record originates from a study of T cell repertoires in cytomegalovirus infection. Study overall: Signatures in public TCR beta sequences pointed to both CMV infection and matching HLA type.

Points from the study as a whole: Cumulative public TCR beta family frequency identified carriers of CMV plus the relevant HLA. Clonotypes of TCR beta that were HLA-C-restricted and CMV-specific dominated the ex vivo response.

Germline V lookup: CDR1 SGDLS, CDR2 YYNGEE. V shed 2 bases, J shed 1 base, and the junction held 5 bases outside the gene matches. This CDR3 is 15 amino acids long. The chain uses TRBV9 and TRBJ1-2, with TRBD1 matching over 7 bases. This receptor was taken from a human donor in good health (CMV status not recorded). Some clones in this sample may be carry-over from other donors' samples. Source material: PBMCs. CDR3 region: CASSVAGGINYGYTF. In DNA form, the CDR3 reads TGTGCCAGCAGCGTTGCAGGGGGGATTAACTATGGCTACACCTTC.